One and the same sample provided the 2 T cell receptor beta chains below, sequenced in a study of cytomegalovirus exposure and HLA in healthy donors. A multiplex PCR was run with 60 Vbeta primers and 13 Jbeta primers. Sequenced by immunoSEQ multiplex PCR; TCRdb stores in-frame clones only, minus some. The sample consists of under 150,000 clones, 75% of them appearing once. The specimen sequenced was PBMCs. The receptors come from a man younger than 40 in good health and CMV-seronegative.

The chain recombines TRBV5-6 with TRBJ2-7, with D maybe TRBD1 (6 bases). From germline, CDR1 is SGHDT and CDR2 YYEEEE. V gave up 4 bases and J gave up 4 bases, with 27 bases separating them. The CDR3 covers 18 residues. The CDR3 is CASSSLRSRGADRYEQYF. The CDR3 region has the DNA TGTGCCAGCAGCAGCCTAAGAAGCAGGGGCGCAGATAGATACGAGCAGTACTTC.

This chain joins TRBV6-1 and TRBJ2-3, with D unclear. Looked up from germline, CDR1 is MNHNS and CDR2 is SASEGT. The CDR3 sequence is 12 residues long. The V end was cut by 8 bases, the J end by 6 bases, with 12 bases between. This CDR3 is CASGQDWDTQYF. For the CDR3, the DNA is TGTGCCAGCGGGCAGGATTGGGATACGCAGTATTTT.